Listed below are T cell receptor beta chains from one sample, sequenced in a study of blood T cell repertoires in COVID-19. Profiled with immunoSEQ multiplex PCR; TCRdb holds only in-frame clones, not every one. The sample consists of fewer than 250,000 clones, about 83% of them appearing once. What was sequenced was PBMCs or T cells enriched from blood (not recorded which). Every receptor here comes from a woman aged 40 to 50 who had been exposed to COVID-19. The CDR3 runs from the conserved cysteine through the conserved F or W. The D gene is left open where the match is weak. Size is omitted from some rows. Given values are once, few, many or a class for expanded clones.

D gene | clone size | J gene | V gene | CDR3 protein | CDR3 DNA
TRBD1 | NA | TRBJ1-1 | TRBV2 | CASSGDRGRLSEAFF | TGTGCCAGCAGTGGCGACAGGGGGCGATTAAGTGAAGCTTTCTTT
NA | few | TRBJ1-6 | TRBV7-8 | CASSMGGGAENSPLHF | TGTGCCAGCAGCATGGGGGGGGGCGCAGAAAATTCACCCCTCCACTTT
NA | NA | TRBJ2-2 | TRBV27 | CASSSYGGSNTGELFF | TGTGCCAGCAGTTCATACGGAGGCTCGAACACCGGGGAGCTGTTTTTT
NA | NA | TRBJ2-5 | TRBV11-2 | CASSFLVGGYQETQYF | TGTGCCAGCAGCTTCCTAGTCGGAGGGTACCAAGAGACCCAGTACTTC
TRBD1 | NA | TRBJ1-5 | TRBV19 | CASSPGQGFQPQHF | TGTGCCAGTAGTCCTGGACAGGGATTTCAGCCCCAGCATTTT
NA | NA | TRBJ2-7 | TRBV3-1/TRBV3-2 | CASSQGAFSYEQYF | TGTGCCAGCAGTCAAGGGGCGTTCTCCTACGAGCAGTACTTC
TRBD1 | once | TRBJ2-2 | TRBV28 | CASSVTGTGLGIGELFF | TGTGCCAGCAGTGTCACCGGGACAGGGTTGGGGATCGGGGAGCTGTTTTTT
NA | NA | TRBJ2-3 | TRBV9 | CASSGTLAGTDTQYF | TGTGCCAGCAGCGGAACACTAGCTGGCACAGATACGCAGTATTTT
NA | NA | TRBJ2-4 | TRBV9 | CASSVGGVAKNIQYF | TGTGCCAGCAGCGTAGGGGGGGTAGCCAAAAACATTCAGTACTTC
TRBD1 | NA | TRBJ1-2 | TRBV9 | CASSVGDRSYGYTF | TGTGCCAGCAGCGTAGGGGACAGAAGCTATGGCTACACCTTC
NA | NA | TRBJ1-3 | TRBV7-2 | CASSRRSGNTIYF | TGTGCCAGCAGCCGTCGCTCTGGAAACACCATATATTTT
NA | NA | TRBJ1-1 | TRBV4-1 | CASSQVPQGLNTEAFF | TGCGCCAGCAGCCAAGTCCCCCAGGGCCTGAACACTGAAGCTTTCTTT
NA | NA | TRBJ1-5 | TRBV4-2 | CASSQDRREDQPQHF | TGTGCCAGCAGCCAAGATCGGCGGGAAGATCAGCCCCAGCATTTT
NA | NA | TRBJ1-4 | TRBV3-1/TRBV3-2 | CASSQGHPEKLFF | TGTGCCAGCAGCCAGGGACACCCAGAAAAACTGTTTTTT
TRBD1 | NA | TRBJ1-6 | TRBV28 | CASGGQGTSPLHF | TGTGCCAGCGGGGGACAGGGTACTTCACCCCTCCACTTT
NA | once | TRBJ2-7 | TRBV4-2 | CASSQGGEGGYEQYF | TGTGCCAGCAGCCAAGGTGGGGAAGGAGGCTACGAGCAGTACTTC
TRBD1 | once | TRBJ1-4 | TRBV5-1 | CASSTGQEEEKLFF | TGCGCCAGCAGCACAGGACAGGAGGAGGAAAAACTGTTTTTT
TRBD1 | NA | TRBJ2-3 | TRBV27 | CASRVRDRDADTQYF | TGTGCCAGCAGGGTCCGGGACAGGGACGCAGATACGCAGTATTTT
NA | NA | TRBJ1-1 | TRBV3-1/TRBV3-2 | CASSPTMRQGNTEAFF | TGTGCCAGCAGCCCTACGATGAGGCAGGGCAACACTGAAGCTTTCTTT
TRBD1 | NA | TRBJ1-6 | TRBV19 | CASSSGTANSPLHF | TGTGCCAGTAGTTCCGGGACAGCTAATTCACCCCTCCACTTT
NA | once | TRBJ2-5 | TRBV7-2 | CASSSGGQETQYF | TGTGCCAGCAGTTCAGGGGGGCAAGAGACCCAGTACTTC
NA | NA | TRBJ1-1 | TRBV19 | CASSIRGGAEAFF | TGTGCCAGTAGTATCCGGGGGGGTGCTGAAGCTTTCTTT
NA | NA | TRBJ2-1 | TRBV5-1 | CASSPQVYNEQFF | TGCGCCAGCAGCCCACAGGTGTACAATGAGCAGTTCTTC
NA | few | TRBJ1-5 | TRBV2 | CASSTQGQPQHF | TGTGCCAGCAGTACTCAGGGGCAGCCCCAGCATTTT
NA | once | TRBJ1-3 | TRBV9 | CASSVGHLDSGNTIYF | TGTGCCAGCAGCGTGGGACACCTCGACTCTGGAAACACCATATATTTT
NA | NA | TRBJ2-2 | TRBV2 | CASSWGGTPNTGELFF | TGTGCCAGCAGTTGGGGGGGGACACCGAACACCGGGGAGCTGTTTTTT
NA | NA | TRBJ1-1 | TRBV5-1 | CASSLEEGITEAFF | TGCGCCAGCAGCTTGGAAGAGGGTATCACTGAAGCTTTCTTT
TRBD1 | NA | TRBJ2-1 | TRBV15 | CATSRVGTGVYNEQFF | TGTGCCACCAGCAGGGTCGGGACAGGGGTGTACAATGAGCAGTTCTTC
TRBD2 | NA | TRBJ2-6 | TRBV20-1 | CSASRGAGANVLTF | TGCAGTGCTAGTCGGGGGGCTGGGGCCAACGTCCTGACTTTC
NA | few | TRBJ2-1 | TRBV10-1 | CASSGRGACNEQFF | TGCGCCAGCAGTGGTCGGGGGGCCTGCAATGAGCAGTTCTTC
TRBD1 | NA | TRBJ1-2 | TRBV6-5 | CASRYSGDSVYGYTF | TGTGCCAGCAGGTACTCGGGGGACAGTGTCTATGGCTACACCTTC
TRBD1 | NA | TRBJ1-1 | TRBV4-3 | CASSQNRGVNTEAFF | TGCGCCAGCAGCCAGAACAGGGGGGTTAACACTGAAGCTTTCTTT
NA | NA | TRBJ1-2 | TRBV16 | CASSQLEGYGYTF | TGTGCCAGCAGCCAATTGGAGGGGTATGGCTACACCTTC
NA | NA | TRBJ2-2 | TRBV7-2 | CASTIRRGDTGELFF | TGTGCCAGCACCATCCGCAGGGGGGACACCGGGGAGCTGTTTTTT
TRBD1 | NA | TRBJ1-1 | TRBV5-1 | CASSPIDRGSNTEAFF | TGCGCCAGCAGCCCCATAGACAGGGGGTCGAACACTGAAGCTTTCTTT
TRBD1 | NA | TRBJ2-2 | TRBV6-5 | CASHRGSNTGELFF | TGTGCCAGTCACAGGGGGTCGAACACCGGGGAGCTGTTTTTT
TRBD2 | once | TRBJ2-7 | TRBV11-2 | CASSLGLGGEQYF | TGTGCCAGCAGCTTGGGACTAGGGGGCGAGCAGTACTTC
NA | NA | TRBJ2-1 | TRBV5-1 | CASSQDEGTYNEQFF | TGCGCCAGCAGCCAAGACGAGGGCACCTACAATGAGCAGTTCTTC
NA | NA | TRBJ1-3 | TRBV4-3 | CASSRGQPVRDTIYF | TGCGCCAGCAGCCGCGGACAGCCGGTTCGGGACACCATATATTTT
TRBD1 | NA | TRBJ1-1 | TRBV7-2 | CASSLRNRGQGEAFF | TGTGCCAGCAGCCTAAGAAACAGGGGGCAAGGAGAAGCTTTCTTT
NA | NA | TRBJ1-6 | TRBV19 | CASRARQTHSPLHF | TGTGCCAGCCGGGCGCGACAGACACATTCACCCCTCCACTTT
NA | NA | TRBJ2-7 | TRBV7-6 | CASSYIQGNDPYEQYF | TGTGCCAGCAGCTATATCCAGGGAAACGACCCCTACGAGCAGTACTTC
NA | NA | TRBJ1-4 | TRBV28 | CASSPSRGGNEKLFF | TGTGCCAGCAGTCCCTCCAGAGGGGGAAATGAAAAACTGTTTTTT
NA | NA | TRBJ1-1 | TRBV5-4 | CASSLGPGDPSHEAFF | TGTGCCAGCAGCTTGGGGCCTGGAGACCCCAGCCATGAAGCTTTCTTT
TRBD1 | NA | TRBJ1-6 | TRBV27 | CASRRQGAQAEYSPLHF | TGTGCCAGCAGACGACAGGGGGCTCAGGCCGAATATTCACCCCTCCACTTT
NA | NA | TRBJ2-3 | TRBV7-2 | CASTVGRTTGTQYF | TGTGCCAGCACCGTGGGACGGACTACGGGTACGCAGTATTTT
NA | once | TRBJ2-3 | TRBV13 | CASSFTAGDTQYF | TGTGCCAGCAGCTTTACTGCGGGGGATACGCAGTATTTT
NA | few | TRBJ1-1 | TRBV4-2 | CASSQPKIGAAAFF | TGTGCCAGCAGCCAACCAAAGATAGGGGCTGCAGCTTTCTTT